The 29 T cell receptor beta chains below all came from one sample that was sequenced in a study of cytomegalovirus exposure and HLA in healthy donors. Clones were sequenced by immunoSEQ multiplex PCR, and TCRdb holds only the in-frame ones, with some missing. The table lists 300,000 or so clones, 88% of them singletons. Input material: PBMCs. The receptors come from a man younger than 45 in good health and CMV-seronegative.

The chain joins TRBV7-2 to TRBJ1-2; a weak D match, TRBD1 (6 bases). Trimming shortened V by 0 bases and J by 4 bases, and 9 bases separated the two germline ends. This CDR3 is 14 amino acids long. CDR1 is SGHTA, CDR2 FQGNSA, per germline. CDR3 residues: CASSLARDTYGYTF. CDR3 coding DNA: TGTGCCAGCAGCTTAGCCAGGGACACCTATGGCTACACCTTC.

V gene TRBV2 combines with J gene TRBJ1-6, with a possible D match to TRBD1 (5 bases). Germline assignment: CDR1 SNHLY and CDR2 FYNNEI. V lost 8 bases, J lost 8 bases, and 19 bases lay in between. The CDR3 has 15 residues. The CDR3: CASFPRGGGHSPLHF. The CDR3 DNA reads as TGTGCCAGCTTCCCCCGGGGGGGAGGACATTCACCCCTCCACTTT.

The DNA of the CDR3 is TGTGCCAGTGGACAGGACTCTGGAAACACCATATATTTT. It specifies CASGQDSGNTIYF. The rearrangement links TRBV6-6 to TRBJ1-3; TRBD1 aligns across 7 bases. With V trimmed by 9 bases and J by 0 bases, 2 bases remained unmatched. CDR1 is MNHNY, CDR2 SVGAGI, per germline (reference sequence). The CDR3 totals 13 residues.

This chain links TRBV7-8 with TRBJ2-1, with D maybe TRBD2 (6 bases). Germline values: CDR1 SGHVS, CDR2 FQNEAQ. The ends were cut back, 5 bases at V and 7 bases at J, with 15 bases in the middle. The CDR3 is made up of 14 amino acids. CDR3 bases: TGTGCCAGCAGCGGTCCCGGGAGCCGGAATGAGCAGTTCTTC. Encoded protein: CASSGPGSRNEQFF.

The CDR3 region has the DNA TGTGCCAGCAGTCTTACCTACGAGCAGTACTTC. It is translated as CASSLTYEQYF. This chain connects TRBV6-5 to TRBJ2-7, with no clear D. The germline V and J ends were trimmed by 5 bases and 2 bases, with 4 bases remaining between them. Germline V CDR1 and CDR2: MNHEY, SVGAGI. The CDR3 has 11 residues.

This sequence joins TRBV2 and TRBJ2-1, with 7 bases fitting TRBD1. The ends lost 3 bases at V and 1 base at J; junction bases unmatched: 9. Germline-derived CDR1 and CDR2 are SNHLY and FYNNEI. The CDR3 contains 17 residues. CDR3 sequence (DNA): TGTGCCAGCAGTGATGTTTCCGGGACAGCTTCCTACAATGAGCAGTTCTTC. Protein sequence: CASSDVSGTASYNEQFF.

The V and J genes are TRBV14 and TRBJ1-2; TRBD1 might be the D (6 bases). CDR3 length: 14 amino acids. Looked up from germline, CDR1 is SGHDN and CDR2 is FVKESK. V gave up 2 bases and J gave up 3 bases, with 10 bases separating them. CDR3 loop: CASSQYQGHYGYTF. Here the CDR3 DNA reads TGTGCCAGCAGCCAATATCAGGGGCACTATGGCTACACCTTC. Combining the CDR3 with reference TRBV14 and TRBJ1-2 gives the whole variable domain EAGVTQFPSHSVIEKGQTVTLRCDPISGHDNLYWYRRVMGKEIKFLLHFVKESKQDESGMPNNRFLAERTGGTYSTLKVQPAELEDSGVYFCASSQYQGHYGYTFGSGTRLTVV.

CDR3 bases: TGTGCCAGCTCACCAAACAGGGGTGACTATGGCTACACCTTC. Protein: CASSPNRGDYGYTF. This chain links TRBV18 with TRBJ1-2; 7 bases agree with TRBD1. Germline V gene sequence: CDR1 KGHSH, CDR2 LQKENI. The CDR3 spans 14 residues. The V and J ends lost 2 bases and 3 bases, in that order; junction bases with no gene match: 3.

The V call is TRBV19, the J call TRBJ1-5; 9 positions match TRBD1. The CDR3 spans 16 residues. Germline V gene data show CDR1 as LNHDA and CDR2 as SQIVND (reference sequence). Trimming at V came to 5 bases and at J to 0 bases, leaving 5 bases not matched to a gene. The CDR3 protein is CASSPWTGVSNQPQHF. The CDR3 coding sequence is TGTGCCAGTAGTCCCTGGACAGGGGTTAGCAATCAGCCCCAGCATTTT.

This clone occurred a few times. This chain joins TRBV6-5 and TRBJ1-6; weak D call: TRBD1 (6 bases). Trimming removed 5 bases from V and 8 bases from J, with 10 bases in between. The CDR3 has 13 amino acids. CDR1 and CDR2 (germline): MNHEY, SVGAGI. For the CDR3, the DNA is TGTGCCAGCAGTGACCGACAGGATTCACCCCTCCACTTT. Translating gives CASSDRQDSPLHF.

The J gene is TRBJ2-5, the V gene TRBV5-6, with TRBD1 identical over 7 bases. The germline gives CDR1 SGHDT, CDR2 YYEEEE. J gave up 2 bases and V 1 base, and 5 bases lay outside the gene matches. The CDR3 loop spans 15 amino acids. CDR3 coding DNA: TGTGCCAGCAGCTTGCCCGGGACAGAACAAGAGACCCAGTACTTC. Amino acids: CASSLPGTEQETQYF.

This rearrangement joins TRBV21-1 to TRBJ2-4; the table's D call, TRBD1, has no DNA check behind it. TRBV21-1 corresponds to a pseudogene. The CDR3 totals 15 residues. The CDR3 protein is CAPGHGQPAKNIQYF. Written as DNA, the CDR3 is TGTGCCCCGGGCCACGGACAGCCAGCCAAAAACATTCAGTACTTC.

This rearrangement joins TRBV6-1 to TRBJ2-5; a possible D gene is TRBD2 (6 bases). Germline CDR1 MNHNS, CDR2 SASEGT. This CDR3 has 11 amino acids. The germline V and J ends were trimmed by 10 bases and 9 bases, with 15 bases remaining between them. The CDR3 spells CAIGSPGAQYF. As DNA, the CDR3 is TGTGCCATAGGGTCCCCGGGGGCCCAGTACTTC.

The chain carries TRBV4-1 and TRBJ2-7; 9 bases map to TRBD1. The CDR3 loop spans 15 amino acids. The junction had 10 bases not matched to a gene; V was cut back by 3 bases and J by 7 bases. CDR1 is MGHRA, CDR2 YSYEKL, per germline. CDR3 sequence reads: CASSHLGQGAVEQYF. In nucleotides, the CDR3 is TGCGCCAGCAGCCACCTGGGACAGGGAGCGGTTGAGCAGTACTTC.

The rearrangement links TRBV9 to TRBJ2-7; 11 bases agree with TRBD1. The V segment lost 7 bases and the J segment 6 bases; nucleotides outside the gene matches: 6. CDR3 length: 13 residues. Germline CDR1 is SGDLS and CDR2 is YYNGEE. Written as DNA, the CDR3 is TGTGCCAGCGGAGGGACAGGGGGAATCGAGCAGTACTTC. This encodes CASGGTGGIEQYF.

The chain carries TRBV5-4 and TRBJ1-3; the D gene is possibly TRBD1 (6 bases). With 0 bases removed from V and 0 bases from J, the gap between germline ends came to 16 bases. CDR3 size: 18 residues. Germline CDR1 and CDR2: SGHNT and YYREEE (reference sequence). The CDR3 DNA reads TGTGCCAGCAGCTTGGGACAGGCTCGATCGAACTCTGGAAACACCATATATTTT. This codes for CASSLGQARSNSGNTIYF.

This clone has only one observation. The chain recombines TRBV28 with TRBJ1-2, with D tentatively TRBD1 (6 bases). This CDR3 region has 18 residues. Looked up from germline, CDR1 is MDHEN and CDR2 is SYDVKM. V gave up 5 bases and J gave up 1 base, with 23 bases separating them. CDR3 in amino acids: CASSLLGAGANVNYGYTF. DNA of the CDR3: TGTGCCAGCAGTCTACTCGGGGCAGGGGCCAATGTTAACTATGGCTACACCTTC.

V is TRBV4-1 and J is TRBJ2-7, with 8 nucleotides matching TRBD2. Germline trimming cut 3 bases from V and 4 bases from J; bases unmatched to any gene: 8. Germline V gives CDR1 MGHRA, CDR2 YSYEKL. The CDR3 contains 15 residues. CDR3 loop: CASSHRSGGFYEQYF. The CDR3 DNA reads as TGCGCCAGCAGCCATCGATCGGGGGGGTTTTACGAGCAGTACTTC.

The genes are TRBV6-6 and TRBJ2-1, with a tentative D call TRBD1 (6 bases). The CDR3 consists of 15 residues. CDR1 and CDR2 from the germline V gene are MNHNY and SVGAGI (reference sequence). V lost 4 bases, J lost 1 base, and 11 bases lay in between. CDR3 in amino acids: CASSFFGQSYNEQFF. The CDR3 DNA is TGTGCCAGCAGTTTTTTCGGACAGTCCTACAATGAGCAGTTCTTC.

The rearrangement joins TRBV2 to TRBJ1-4; D is possibly TRBD1 (5 bases). Trimming took 4 bases from V and 9 from J, leaving 15 bases between them. From germline, CDR1 is SNHLY and CDR2 FYNNEI. The CDR3 runs to 14 residues. The DNA of the CDR3 is TGTGCCAGCAGTGGCCGGGAGGGGCTGAAAAAACTGTTTTTT. Translating gives CASSGREGLKKLFF.

J is TRBJ1-5 and V is TRBV30; TRBD1 aligns across 8 bases. The CDR3 runs 13 residues. After removal of 6 bases from V and 5 bases from J, the junction contained 6 bases not matched to a gene. Germline CDR1 reads GTSNPN; CDR2 reads SVGIG (reference sequence). CDR3 bases: TGTGCCTGCGGACAGGGTAGGGATCAGCCCCAGCATTTT. It codes for CACGQGRDQPQHF.

This chain uses TRBV10-2 with TRBJ1-4, with 9 nucleotides matching TRBD1. Losses at the gene ends were 4 bases for V and 7 bases for J; bases not matched to a gene: 7. This CDR3 contains 15 residues. Germline V CDR1 and CDR2: WSHSY, SAAADI. CDR3: CASSVRGTGREKLFF. CDR3 DNA sequence: TGCGCCAGCAGTGTTAGAGGGACAGGGCGTGAAAAACTGTTTTTT.

The gene calls are TRBV7-9 and TRBJ1-2, with 10 bases aligning to TRBD1. CDR3 length: 13 residues. With V trimmed by 5 bases and J by 7 bases, 4 bases remained unmatched. The germline gives CDR1 SEHNR, CDR2 FQNEAQ (reference sequence). CDR3 in DNA: TGTGCCAGCAGCCCACGACAGGGGGCTGGCTACACCTTC. This sequence encodes CASSPRQGAGYTF.

CDR3 residues: CASSSRGQALNTEAFF. DNA of the CDR3: TGCGCCAGCAGCTCCAGAGGGCAGGCGCTGAACACTGAAGCTTTCTTT. This rearrangement joins TRBV5-1 to TRBJ1-1; no clear D gene. The CDR3 spans 16 residues. Germline V gene sequence: CDR1 SGHRS, CDR2 YFSETQ. Trimming pared 3 bases from V and 0 bases from J, leaving 15 bases between.

The J gene is TRBJ1-1, the V gene TRBV7-6; 7 bases are shared with TRBD1. The V gene end was trimmed by 5 bases and the J gene end by 10 bases; junction bases not matched to a gene: 10. From germline, CDR1 is SGHVS and CDR2 FNYEAQ. This CDR3 comprises 13 residues. The CDR3 DNA reads TGTGCCAGCAGCCCCCAGCCCTCAGGGGGAGCTTTCTTT. This codes for CASSPQPSGGAFF.

The chain joins TRBV28 to TRBJ1-2; 7 positions match TRBD1. J lost 5 bases, V lost 6 bases, and 9 bases had no gene match. The CDR3 totals 14 residues. Germline CDR1 reads MDHEN; CDR2 reads SYDVKM. Written as DNA, the CDR3 is TGTGCCAGCAGACGTACAGGGGTTTCATATGGCTACACCTTC. Amino acid sequence: CASRRTGVSYGYTF.

On this clone: Distinct nucleotide sequences in the sample also encode this CDR3. V gene TRBV11-3 combines with J gene TRBJ2-1; the D gene is possibly TRBD2 (6 bases). This CDR3 is 16 amino acids long. In germline, CDR1 is SGHNT, CDR2 YENEEA. Trimming took 1 base from V and 0 from J, leaving 10 bases between them. The CDR3 region is CASSLGAGSSYNEQFF. The CDR3 bases are TGTGCCAGCAGCTTAGGCGCCGGGAGCTCCTACAATGAGCAGTTCTTC.

V is TRBV5-4 and J is TRBJ2-5, with D possibly being TRBD2 (6 bases). The V and J ends lost 3 bases and 5 bases respectively, with 11 bases between them. The CDR3 runs to 13 residues. Germline loops: CDR1 SGHNT, CDR2 YYREEE (reference sequence). CDR3 sequence reads: CASSSLARETQYF. In DNA form, the CDR3 reads TGTGCCAGCAGCTCACTAGCCCGGGAGACCCAGTACTTC. The full variable domain, rest sourced from reference TRBV5-4 and TRBJ2-5, is ETGVTQSPTHLIKTRGQQVTLRCSSQSGHNTVSWYQQALGQGPQFIFQYYREEENGRGNFPPRFSGLQFPNYSSELNVNALELDDSALYLCASSSLARETQYFGPGTRLLVL.

The chain joins TRBV30 to TRBJ1-5; 12 bases line up with TRBD1. The V gene's germline CDR1 is GTSNPN and CDR2 SVGIG (reference sequence). J was trimmed by 4 bases and V by 1 base; bases with no gene match: 2. CDR3 size: 15 residues. Written as DNA, the CDR3 is TGTGCCTGGAGTGCGGGACAGGGGGCAAATCAGCCCCAGCATTTT. This translates into CAWSAGQGANQPQHF.